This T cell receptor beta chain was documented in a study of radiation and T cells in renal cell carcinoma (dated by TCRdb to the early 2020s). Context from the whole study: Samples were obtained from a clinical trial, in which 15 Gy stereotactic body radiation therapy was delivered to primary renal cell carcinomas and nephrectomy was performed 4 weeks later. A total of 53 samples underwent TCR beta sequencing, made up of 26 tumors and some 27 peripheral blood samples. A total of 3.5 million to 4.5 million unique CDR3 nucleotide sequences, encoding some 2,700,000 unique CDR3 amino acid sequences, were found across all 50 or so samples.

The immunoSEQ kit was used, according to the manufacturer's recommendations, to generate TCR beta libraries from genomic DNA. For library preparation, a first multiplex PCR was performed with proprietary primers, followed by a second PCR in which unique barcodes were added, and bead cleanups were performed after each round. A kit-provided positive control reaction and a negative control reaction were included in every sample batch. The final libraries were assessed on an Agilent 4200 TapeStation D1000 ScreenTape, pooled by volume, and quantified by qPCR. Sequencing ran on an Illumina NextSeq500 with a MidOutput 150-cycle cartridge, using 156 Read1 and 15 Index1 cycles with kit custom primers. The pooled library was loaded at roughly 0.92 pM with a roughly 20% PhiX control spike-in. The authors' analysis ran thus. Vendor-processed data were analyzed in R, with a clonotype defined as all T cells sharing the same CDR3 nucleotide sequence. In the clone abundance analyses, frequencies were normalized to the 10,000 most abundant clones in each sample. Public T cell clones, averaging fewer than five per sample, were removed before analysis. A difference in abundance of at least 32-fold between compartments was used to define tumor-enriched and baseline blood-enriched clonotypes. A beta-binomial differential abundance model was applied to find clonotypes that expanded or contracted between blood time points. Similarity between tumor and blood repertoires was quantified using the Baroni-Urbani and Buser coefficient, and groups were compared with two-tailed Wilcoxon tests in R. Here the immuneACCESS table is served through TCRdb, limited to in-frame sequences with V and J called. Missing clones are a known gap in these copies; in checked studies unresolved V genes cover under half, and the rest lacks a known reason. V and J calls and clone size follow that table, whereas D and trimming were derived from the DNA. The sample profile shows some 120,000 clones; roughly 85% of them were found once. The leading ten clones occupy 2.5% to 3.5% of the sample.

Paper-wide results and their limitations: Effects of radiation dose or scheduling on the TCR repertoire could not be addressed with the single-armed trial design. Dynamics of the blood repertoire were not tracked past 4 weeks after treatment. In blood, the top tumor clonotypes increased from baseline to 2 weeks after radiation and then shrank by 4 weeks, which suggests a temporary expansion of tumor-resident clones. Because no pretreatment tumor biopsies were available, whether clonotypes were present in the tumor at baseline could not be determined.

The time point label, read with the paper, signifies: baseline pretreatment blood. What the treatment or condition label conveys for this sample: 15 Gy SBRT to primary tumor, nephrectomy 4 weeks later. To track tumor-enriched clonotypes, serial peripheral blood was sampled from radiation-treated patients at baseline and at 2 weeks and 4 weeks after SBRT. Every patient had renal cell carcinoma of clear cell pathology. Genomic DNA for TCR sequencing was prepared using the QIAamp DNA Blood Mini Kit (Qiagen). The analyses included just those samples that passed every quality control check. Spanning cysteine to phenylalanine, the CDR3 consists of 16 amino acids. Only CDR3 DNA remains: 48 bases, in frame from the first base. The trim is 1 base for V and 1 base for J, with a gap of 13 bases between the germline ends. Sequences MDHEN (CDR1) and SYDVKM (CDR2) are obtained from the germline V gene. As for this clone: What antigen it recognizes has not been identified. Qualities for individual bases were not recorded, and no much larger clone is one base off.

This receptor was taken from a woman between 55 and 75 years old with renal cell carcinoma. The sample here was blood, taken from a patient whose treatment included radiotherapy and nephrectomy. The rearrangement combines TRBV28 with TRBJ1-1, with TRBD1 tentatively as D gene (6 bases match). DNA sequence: TGTGCCAGCAGTTTATTATCTCAGGGGAAGAACACTGAAGCTTTCTTT. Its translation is CASSLLSQGKNTEAFF.